This T cell receptor (beta chain) was identified during a study of T-cell reconstitution after alpha-beta-depleted transplantation in children. Researchers prepared the TCRbeta library using unique molecular identifiers, the study reports. TCRdb used MiXCR to reprocess the PCR reads, holding one entry per CDR3 protein. The sample includes under 450,000 distinct CDR3 sequences, roughly 13% seen only once; the top ten take approximately 4.3%. V was pared by 0 bases and J by 8 bases, with 16 bases between. This CDR3 spans 15 amino acids. Per the germline V gene, CDR1 is LNHNV and CDR2 is YYDKDF (reference sequence).

The J gene is TRBJ1-1, the V gene TRBV15; possible D gene TRBD1, 5 bases. The clonotype originates from a human donor who donated a stem cell graft to a child with Fanconi anemia. The starting material was PBMCs, obtained from the stem cell graft. CDR3 loop: CATSRDLSGIAEAFF. The CDR3 nucleotides are TGTGCCACCAGCAGAGATCTATCAGGGATAGCGGAAGCTTTCTTT.